The 13 T cell receptor beta chains given below trace back to one sample, sequenced in a study of cytomegalovirus exposure and HLA in healthy donors. Both 60 Vbeta primers and 13 Jbeta primers went into the PCR. TCRdb keeps only in-frame clones here, not all; method: immunoSEQ multiplex PCR. The data contain under 100,000 clones, roughly four fifths of them singletons. The sequencing sample was made of PBMCs. The receptors come from a human donor in good health.

This chain connects TRBV29-1 to TRBJ2-7, with 8 bases lining up with TRBD1. The V gene's germline CDR1 is SQVTM and CDR2 ANQGSEA. V gave up 6 bases and J gave up 3 bases; unmatched junction bases: 4. The CDR3 has 12 residues. Here the CDR3 reads CSVRTGNYEQYF. The CDR3, as DNA: TGCAGCGTCAGGACAGGGAACTACGAGCAGTACTTC.

The chain recombines TRBV5-6 with TRBJ2-1, with D possibly being TRBD1 (6 bases). Germline lookup yields CDR1 SGHDT and CDR2 YYEEEE. V dropped 3 bases and J dropped 8 bases, with 9 bases sitting between them. The CDR3 has 12 amino acids. The CDR3: CASSYQGYEQFF. CDR3 nucleotide sequence: TGTGCCAGCAGCTACCAGGGGTATGAGCAGTTCTTC.

The chain is built from TRBV11-2 and TRBJ2-7, with a tentative D call TRBD1 (5 bases). The CDR3 contains 14 residues. Germline CDR1 and CDR2: SGHAT and FQNNGV. Trimming took 6 bases from V and 2 from J, leaving 14 bases between them. The CDR3 DNA follows: TGTGCCAGCAGATCCCCTAAAGGGGCCTACGAGCAGTACTTC. Its protein product is CASRSPKGAYEQYF.

This rearrangement joins TRBV5-4 to TRBJ2-3; D is possibly TRBD1 (6 bases). This CDR3 spans 15 amino acids. Trimming left V 5 bases short and J 6 bases short, with 19 bases between. From germline, CDR1 is SGHNT and CDR2 YYREEE (reference sequence). CDR3 region: CASRGPTGLKDTQYF. The CDR3 nucleotides read TGTGCCAGCAGAGGCCCCACAGGGTTGAAGGATACGCAGTATTTT.

The V call is TRBV9, the J call TRBJ1-4; TRBD1 is a possible D gene (6 bases). Germline V gives CDR1 SGDLS, CDR2 YYNGEE. This CDR3 has 15 amino acids. Trimming stripped 2 bases from V and 3 bases from J, with 11 bases between. The CDR3 reads CASSVGHISNEKLFF. Here the CDR3 DNA reads TGTGCCAGCAGCGTGGGACACATCTCTAATGAAAAACTGTTTTTT.

This sequence joins TRBV6-5 and TRBJ1-5, with 7 positions matching TRBD1. This CDR3 is 14 amino acids long. V trimming: 6 bases; J trimming: 0 bases; junction bases outside the gene matches: 2. Germline V gene sequence: CDR1 MNHEY, CDR2 SVGAGI. CDR3 residues: CASRQGDSNQPQHF. The CDR3 nucleotides are TGTGCCAGCAGGCAGGGGGATAGCAATCAGCCCCAGCATTTT.

There are a few counts of this clone. The V call is TRBV5-6, the J call TRBJ1-2; D may be TRBD1 (6 bases). Germline CDR1 SGHDT, CDR2 YYEEEE. Between the trimmed V and J ends, which lost 1 base and 6 bases, there was a span of 16 bases. CDR3 length equals 15 residues. The CDR3 protein is CASSLKGGRQHGYTF. The CDR3 DNA sequence: TGTGCCAGCAGCTTGAAAGGGGGACGGCAGCATGGCTACACCTTC.

CDR3 sequence reads: CASSGGPDTQYF. Here the CDR3 DNA reads TGTGCCAGCAGTGGGGGGCCAGATACGCAGTATTTT. This sequence joins TRBV6-1 and TRBJ2-3, with D possibly matching TRBD1 (6 bases). Germline assignment: CDR1 MNHNS and CDR2 SASEGT. Trimming removed 4 bases at V and 4 bases at J, with 6 bases between. The CDR3 has 12 amino acids.

This chain links TRBV27 with TRBJ2-3, with 7 positions matching TRBD1. V gave up 5 bases and J gave up 13 bases; unmatched junction bases: 9. The CDR3 spans 12 residues. Germline values: CDR1 MNHEY, CDR2 SMNVEV (reference sequence). CDR3: CASSPQGSEEYF. CDR3 nucleotide sequence: TGTGCCAGCAGTCCACAGGGGAGCGAGGAGTATTTT.

This sequence joins TRBV2 and TRBJ1-2; TRBD1 matches 9 bases. With 6 bases clipped from V and 14 bases from J, the junction kept 7 bases outside the gene matches. The germline V gene has CDR1 SNHLY and CDR2 FYNNEI. CDR3 length equals 11 residues. CDR3 bases: TGTGCCAGCAGAGGGACAGGGCAGCGAACCTTC. Translation: CASRGTGQRTF.

The CDR3 loop is CASSLQGRAYGYTF. The CDR3 DNA sequence: TGTGCCAGCAGCTTACAGGGGCGCGCCTATGGCTACACCTTC. The genes are TRBV7-9 and TRBJ1-2; tentative D call: TRBD1 (6 bases). The CDR3 is 14 amino acids. From germline, CDR1 is SEHNR and CDR2 FQNEAQ (reference sequence). V lost 2 bases and J lost 4, with 11 bases in between.

This clone appeared a single time. The chain recombines TRBV19 with TRBJ1-2; 11 bases match TRBD1. CDR1 is LNHDA, CDR2 SQIVND, per germline (reference sequence). The CDR3 spans 16 residues. The trim removed 4 bases at V and 4 bases at J, leaving 8 bases unmatched. CDR3 coding DNA: TGTGCCAGTAGTACTTCCCCCGGGACAGGGGGCTATGGCTACACCTTC. This gives the protein CASSTSPGTGGYGYTF.

This clone was found a few times. The chain combines TRBV7-8 with TRBJ2-7, with 7 nucleotides matching TRBD1. There are 14 residues in the CDR3. J gave up 2 bases and V 3 bases, and 4 bases lay outside the gene matches. Germline lookup yields CDR1 SGHVS and CDR2 FQNEAQ. The CDR3 DNA reads TGTGCCAGCAGCTTCGGGACAGTGACCTACGAGCAGTACTTC. Protein sequence: CASSFGTVTYEQYF.